The TCR beta chain described here comes from a study of blood T cell repertoires in COVID-19. Authors' data handling: By means of reference gene primer amplification, nucleated cell counts were estimated. Clones were sequenced by immunoSEQ multiplex PCR, and TCRdb holds only the in-frame ones, with some missing. That table gives V, J and clone size, and the DNA gave D and trimming. The sample records 60,000 to 85,000 clones, approximately 79% being singletons. The TCR was taken from a human donor with acute or convalescent COVID-19. The donor label of this sample is uncertain. The material sequenced was peripheral blood.

CDR3 in DNA: TGTGCCAGCAGTTACAGGGAGACAGATACGCAGTATTTT. It translates to CASSYRETDTQYF. The gene calls are TRBV6-5 and TRBJ2-3; possibly TRBD2 for D (5 bases). The CDR3 consists of 13 residues. Germline assignment: CDR1 MNHEY and CDR2 SVGAGI. Between the trimmed V and J ends, which lost 2 bases and 3 bases, there was a span of 6 bases.